The 25 T cell receptor beta chains given below trace back to one sample, sequenced in a study of blood T cell repertoires in COVID-19. Libraries were prepared by immunoSEQ multiplex PCR; TCRdb keeps only in-frame clonotypes and omits some of them. This table has 200,000 to 250,000 clones, roughly 85% appearing once. The source material was peripheral blood. The source is a man between 45 and 60 years old with COVID-19, enrolled during active disease.

This clone was seen a handful of times. The genes are TRBV12-3 or TRBV12-4 and TRBJ2-2, with D hard to call. Trimming took 3 bases from V and 7 from J, leaving 3 bases between them. This CDR3 spans 11 amino acids. The CDR3 DNA reads as TGTGCCAGCAGTTTTATCGGGGAGCTGTTTTTT. Its protein product is CASSFIGELFF.

This clone was picked up many times. V is TRBV7-9 and J is TRBJ1-2; D gene uncertain. Germline V gives CDR1 SEHNR, CDR2 FQNEAQ (reference sequence). The length of the CDR3 is 14 residues. The V end lost 6 bases, the J end lost 4 bases, and 15 bases lay between the germline ends. The DNA for the CDR3 is TGTGCCAGCAGTCATGGGCGCTTTGTCTATGGCTACACCTTC. Protein sequence: CASSHGRFVYGYTF.

The CDR3 is CASSIRTSAYNEQFF. The CDR3 bases are TGTGCCAGCAGTATCCGGACTAGCGCCTACAATGAGCAGTTCTTC. This chain uses TRBV11-1 with TRBJ2-1; 9 nucleotides agree with TRBD2. The CDR3 loop spans 15 amino acids. Germline V gene data show CDR1 as SGHAT and CDR2 as FQDESV (reference sequence). The J segment lost 2 bases and the V segment lost 6 bases, leaving 5 bases of the junction unmatched.

This clone was counted a single time. The chain employs TRBV9 and TRBJ1-3, with a possible D match to TRBD1 (5 bases). V was trimmed by 0 bases and J by 0 bases, leaving 10 bases between them. CDR1 is SGDLS, CDR2 YYNGEE, per germline. This CDR3 is 16 amino acids long. The CDR3: CASSVGGRGSGNTIYF. CDR3 DNA: TGTGCCAGCAGCGTAGGAGGGAGGGGCTCTGGAAACACCATATATTTT.

The table lists this clone with a count of one. The genes are TRBV6-5 and TRBJ2-5; TRBD1 agrees at 11 bases. CDR3 length equals 14 residues. Germline assignment: CDR1 MNHEY and CDR2 SVGAGI. V dropped 8 bases and J dropped 2; count of bases not matched to a gene: 4. CDR3 residues: CASAGTGGQETQYF. The CDR3 nucleotides are TGTGCCAGCGCCGGGACAGGGGGACAAGAGACCCAGTACTTC.

The V and J genes are TRBV6-5 and TRBJ1-1, with 7 bases identical to TRBD1. CDR1 MNHEY and CDR2 SVGAGI come from the germline V gene. CDR3 length: 13 residues. The trim removed 5 bases at V and 2 bases at J, leaving 2 bases unmatched. The CDR3 region has the DNA TGTGCCAGCAGTACAGGGGAAAACACTGAAGCTTTCTTT. This translates into CASSTGENTEAFF.

This rearrangement joins TRBV30 to TRBJ1-6; TRBD1 is a possible D gene (5 bases). Germline V gene lookup returns CDR1 GTSNPN and CDR2 SVGIG (reference sequence). Deletions cut 5 bases from V and 3 bases from J, with 14 bases between. The CDR3 sequence is 15 residues long. CDR3 in amino acids: CAWGAGGIYNSPLHF. Written as DNA, the CDR3 is TGTGCCTGGGGCGCGGGGGGGATCTATAATTCACCCCTCCACTTT.

The rearrangement joins TRBV7-2 to TRBJ2-4; 10 bases match TRBD2. Germline CDR1 SGHTA, CDR2 FQGNSA. This CDR3 spans 14 amino acids. With V trimmed by 0 bases and J by 9 bases, 2 bases remained unmatched. CDR3 in amino acids: CASSLASGGIIQYF. CDR3 coding DNA: TGTGCCAGCAGCTTAGCTAGCGGGGGGATCATTCAGTACTTC.

The chain recombines TRBV19 with TRBJ2-1; D gene ambiguous. This CDR3 has 11 amino acids. CDR1 and CDR2 (germline): LNHDA, SQIVND (reference sequence). V was pared by 5 bases and J by 4 bases, with 3 bases between. In nucleotides, the CDR3 is TGTGCCAGTAGTCAATACAATGAGCAGTTCTTC. The encoded protein is CASSQYNEQFF.

This rearrangement joins TRBV4-2 to TRBJ1-2; unclear D gene. Germline V lookup: CDR1 LGHNA, CDR2 YNFKEQ. The CDR3 has 16 residues. The ends were cut back, 4 bases at V and 0 bases at J, with 15 bases in the middle. The CDR3 nucleotides read TGTGCCAGCAGCCCGGCGGTGAGTGTAACTAACTATGGCTACACCTTC. Translated: CASSPAVSVTNYGYTF.

The gene calls are TRBV5-1 and TRBJ1-4; 8 bases line up with TRBD1. The CDR3 consists of 17 residues. The trim removed 4 bases at V and 3 bases at J, leaving 11 bases unmatched. The V gene's germline CDR1 is SGHRS and CDR2 YFSETQ. The CDR3 sequence: CASSRSSRGQSNEKLFF. In DNA form, the CDR3 reads TGCGCCAGCAGCCGGTCGTCCAGGGGGCAGTCTAATGAAAAACTGTTTTTT.

V is TRBV29-1 and J is TRBJ1-5; D possibly corresponds to TRBD1 (6 bases). The CDR3 has 16 residues. Germline V lookup: CDR1 SQVTM, CDR2 ANQGSEA. V gave up 4 bases and J gave up 3 bases, with 19 bases separating them. CDR3: CSVVEGKQGNNQPQHF. CDR3 bases: TGCAGCGTTGTAGAGGGGAAACAGGGAAACAATCAGCCCCAGCATTTT.

This clone was picked up one time. This chain connects TRBV5-6 to TRBJ1-2; D is unclear. Trimming shortened V by 1 base and J by 4 bases, and 8 bases separated the two germline ends. There are 13 residues in the CDR3. Germline CDR1 SGHDT, CDR2 YYEEEE. CDR3: CASSLTETYGYTF. Here the CDR3 DNA reads TGTGCCAGCAGCTTGACAGAAACCTATGGCTACACCTTC.

This clone was seen a handful of times. This rearrangement joins TRBV7-2 to TRBJ1-2; tentative D call: TRBD1 (5 bases). V lost 5 bases to trimming and J lost 4 bases, with 14 bases between them. The CDR3 extends over 14 amino acids. Germline CDR1 SGHTA, CDR2 FQGNSA. In DNA form, the CDR3 reads TGTGCCAGCAGCCCCAGGGAGGGGCCCTATGGCTACACCTTC. Its protein product is CASSPREGPYGYTF.

The chain has TRBV18 and TRBJ1-1; D unclear. Germline-derived CDR1 and CDR2 are KGHSH and LQKENI. The CDR3 runs to 14 residues. V lost 0 bases and J lost 10, with 15 bases in between. CDR3 DNA: TGTGCCAGCTCACCACCGGTCTCCCGGGATATAGCTTTCTTT. Its translation: CASSPPVSRDIAFF.

The chain joins TRBV18 to TRBJ2-1; 11 bases map to TRBD1. CDR3 length: 15 residues. Germline V gene data show CDR1 as KGHSH and CDR2 as LQKENI. V dropped 6 bases and J dropped 6; count of bases not matched to a gene: 7. The CDR3 spells CASSQGQGGGNEQFF. The CDR3 DNA reads TGTGCCAGCTCCCAGGGACAGGGGGGAGGCAATGAGCAGTTCTTC.

There are a few counts of this clone. This sequence joins TRBV24-1 and TRBJ2-1; TRBD1 matches at 8 bases. Germline CDR1 reads KGHDR; CDR2 reads SFDVKD. The CDR3 loop spans 16 amino acids. V gave up 4 bases and J gave up 2 bases; unmatched junction bases: 6. The CDR3 DNA reads TGTGCCACCAGTGACCAGGGGGCGCGGACCTACAATGAGCAGTTCTTC. Translated, it gives CATSDQGARTYNEQFF.

The J gene is TRBJ2-5, the V gene TRBV13; TRBD1 might be the D (5 bases). Trimming shortened V by 0 bases and J by 2 bases, and 10 bases separated the two germline ends. Germline V CDR1 and CDR2: PRHDT, FYEKMQ (reference sequence). The CDR3 totals 15 residues. In DNA form, the CDR3 reads TGTGCCAGCAGCTTAGGCGTTGACAGACAAGAGACCCAGTACTTC. Translating gives CASSLGVDRQETQYF. Filled out from reference TRBV13 and TRBJ2-5, the complete variable domain reads AAGVIQSPRHLIKEKRETATLKCYPIPRHDTVYWYQQGPGQDPQFLISFYEKMQSDKGSIPDRFSAQQFSDYHSELNMSSLELGDSALYFCASSLGVDRQETQYFGPGTRLLVL.

DNA for the CDR3: TGTGCCATCAGCCCCTCTCTTGGACTAGCGGGGGAAGAGACCCAGTACTTC. It translates to CAISPSLGLAGEETQYF. This chain uses TRBV10-3 with TRBJ2-5; TRBD2 matches at 13 bases. V gave up 6 bases and J gave up 3 bases; unmatched junction bases: 10. In germline, CDR1 is ENHRY, CDR2 SYGVKD. The CDR3 consists of 17 residues.

The chain recombines TRBV7-2 with TRBJ2-1; maybe TRBD2 (6 bases). V was pared by 3 bases and J by 2 bases, with 8 bases between. This CDR3 comprises 14 residues. Germline values: CDR1 SGHTA, CDR2 FQGNSA. The CDR3 region has the DNA TGTGCCAGCAGCTTGGGACTGGCCTACAATGAGCAGTTCTTC. Its protein product is CASSLGLAYNEQFF.

The chain recombines TRBV9 with TRBJ2-2; 8 bases are shared with TRBD2. The germline V gene has CDR1 SGDLS and CDR2 YYNGEE. This CDR3 has 16 amino acids. Germline trimming cut 4 bases from V and 3 bases from J; bases unmatched to any gene: 8. The DNA for the CDR3 is TGTGCCAGCAGCCTAGGCGGGGGGCCTTACACCGGGGAGCTGTTTTTT. Encoded protein: CASSLGGGPYTGELFF.

This clone showed up just once. The CDR3 protein is CASSLKAGATTDTQYF. The CDR3 nucleotides are TGTGCCAGCAGCTTGAAAGCGGGGGCTACCACAGATACGCAGTATTTT. The V call is TRBV5-4, the J call TRBJ2-3; the match to TRBD2 covers 8 bases. With V trimmed by 1 base and J by 2 bases, 6 bases remained unmatched. Germline V gene data show CDR1 as SGHNT and CDR2 as YYREEE (reference sequence). The length of the CDR3 is 16 residues.

The chain joins TRBV4-2 to TRBJ1-1; D remains ambiguous. With 3 bases removed from V and 1 base from J, the gap between germline ends came to 9 bases. Germline CDR1 reads LGHNA; CDR2 reads YNFKEQ. The CDR3 contains 14 residues. The CDR3 region has the DNA TGTGCCAGCAGCCAGAGAGCCGAGAACACTGAAGCTTTCTTT. This encodes CASSQRAENTEAFF.

A single count supports this clone. The rearrangement joins TRBV5-6 to TRBJ2-1; TRBD1 aligns across 7 bases. Trimming took 2 bases from V and 0 from J; bases not matched to a gene: 5. The CDR3 has 16 residues. Germline CDR1 SGHDT, CDR2 YYEEEE. CDR3 DNA sequence: TGTGCCAGCAGCTTAGACAGGGTTAGCTCCTACAATGAGCAGTTCTTC. Amino acids: CASSLDRVSSYNEQFF.

The chain couples TRBV7-6 to TRBJ1-6; no firm D call. With 1 base removed from V and 0 bases from J, the gap between germline ends came to 10 bases. CDR1 is SGHVS, CDR2 FNYEAQ, per germline. This CDR3 contains 17 residues. CDR3 region: CASSLEAGSSYNSPLHF. The CDR3 DNA is TGTGCCAGCAGCTTAGAGGCCGGGAGCTCCTATAATTCACCCCTCCACTTT.